The rows below give T cell receptor beta chains drawn from one sample of a study of blood T cell repertoires in COVID-19. Data came from immunoSEQ multiplex PCR; TCRdb stores just in-frame clones and leaves some out. The sample lists under 250,000 clones, roughly 84% occurring once. Sequences were obtained from peripheral blood. The receptors stem from a human donor in a cohort sampled during active COVID-19. CDR3s include the opening cysteine and the closing phenylalanine or tryptophan. The order of the fields is D gene, J gene, V gene, clone size, CDR3 length, CDR3 DNA, CDR3 protein. A D gene is named only where the DNA matches it firmly. Some rows have no size entry. The others give once, few or many, or a class for an expanded clone.

NA | TRBJ2-7 | TRBV28 | NA | 11 | TGTGCCAGCAGTATATCCTACGAGCAGTACTTC | CASSISYEQYF
TRBD2 | TRBJ2-1 | TRBV19 | NA | 19 | TGTGCCAGTAGCCCGGGACTAGCGGGAGGAGGCCACTCCTACAATGAGCAGTTCTTC | CASSPGLAGGGHSYNEQFF
TRBD1 | TRBJ1-1 | TRBV19 | NA | 17 | TGTGCCAGTAGCCCCTCCGGAGACAGGGGGCGCCCCGCTGAAGCTTTCTTT | CASSPSGDRGRPAEAFF
NA | TRBJ1-5 | TRBV28 | NA | 15 | TGTGCCAGCAGTTTATTTTACAGTGGATATCAGCCCCAGCATTTT | CASSLFYSGYQPQHF
TRBD1 | TRBJ1-4 | TRBV28 | NA | 14 | TGTGCCACCCAGGGGGCGCGGGGTAATGAAAAACTGTTTTTT | CATQGARGNEKLFF
NA | TRBJ2-1 | TRBV7-9 | NA | 19 | TGTGCCAGCAGCTCTACCTTCAATGGGAGGGGGAGCTCCTACAATGAGCAGTTCTTC | CASSSTFNGRGSSYNEQFF
NA | TRBJ1-1 | TRBV2 | NA | 15 | TGTGCCAGCATCTCCGAGGCGTGGGTTCGGCCTGAAGCTTTCTTT | CASISEAWVRPEAFF
NA | TRBJ1-4 | TRBV27 | NA | 16 | TGTGCCAGCAGTTTATCGAGAACGCGGACTAATGAAAAACTGTTTTTT | CASSLSRTRTNEKLFF
NA | TRBJ2-7 | TRBV20-1 | NA | 12 | TGCAGTGCTAGTACCAGGGCCGACGAGCAGTACTTC | CSASTRADEQYF
NA | TRBJ2-2 | TRBV28 | NA | 14 | TGTGCCAGCAGCCCGACAGTGCCCACCGGGGAGCTGTTTTTT | CASSPTVPTGELFF
NA | TRBJ2-1 | TRBV10-3 | NA | 15 | TGTGCCATCAGTGAGTCACAACTAGCCGCCCATGAGCAGTTCTTC | CAISESQLAAHEQFF
TRBD2 | TRBJ2-3 | TRBV7-9 | NA | 18 | TGTGCCAGCAGCTTACTAGCGGGAGGCCGGGGCACCACAGATACGCAGTATTTT | CASSLLAGGRGTTDTQYF
TRBD1 | TRBJ1-5 | TRBV2 | NA | 16 | TGTGCCAGCAGTGCCGAAGGGACAGGGAGCAATCAGCCCCAGCATTTT | CASSAEGTGSNQPQHF
TRBD2 | TRBJ2-3 | TRBV27 | NA | 15 | TGTGCCAGCAGTCCTTGGGGCGGGAGGTCAGATACGCAGTATTTT | CASSPWGGRSDTQYF
TRBD2 | TRBJ2-1 | TRBV28 | NA | 14 | TGTGCCAGCAGTTCCCTGGGACTAGCAAATGAGCAGTTCTTC | CASSSLGLANEQFF
TRBD2 | TRBJ2-2 | TRBV19 | many | 15 | TGTGCCAGTAAACCGGGGGGGACGAACACCGGGGAGCTGTTTTTT | CASKPGGTNTGELFF
TRBD1 | TRBJ1-4 | TRBV10-2 | NA | 13 | TGCGCCAGCAGCAGGGACAGGGACGAAAAACTGTTTTTT | CASSRDRDEKLFF
NA | TRBJ2-7 | TRBV6-5 | NA | 15 | TGTGCCAGCAGTTACTCGGCAGGGAGGACCTACGAGCAGTACTTC | CASSYSAGRTYEQYF
NA | TRBJ1-2 | TRBV5-5 | once | 18 | TGTGCCAGCAGCCCCGGGACCTTCATTTCGACAGGTCGCTATGGCTACACCTTC | CASSPGTFISTGRYGYTF
TRBD2 | TRBJ2-2 | TRBV3-1/TRBV3-2 | NA | 17 | TGTGCCAGCAGCCAACATTGGACTAGCGGGAACACCGGGGAGCTGTTTTTT | CASSQHWTSGNTGELFF
TRBD1 | TRBJ2-1 | TRBV14 | NA | 16 | TGTGCCAGCAGCCGCAGACCGGGACAGATATACAATGAGCAGTTCTTC | CASSRRPGQIYNEQFF
NA | TRBJ2-7 | TRBV30 | many | 16 | TGTGCCTGGAGTCCCCCTACGGCAGGTTTTCCCTACGAGCAGTACTTC | CAWSPPTAGFPYEQYF
NA | TRBJ2-1 | TRBV4-2 | NA | 17 | TGTGCCAGCAGCCAAGATATTCCGGGAGCCTACCGAGATGAGCAGTTCTTC | CASSQDIPGAYRDEQFF
NA | TRBJ1-5 | TRBV27 | NA | 15 | TGTGCCAGCAGTTTATTCAGGGGCCTGAATCAGCCCCAGCATTTT | CASSLFRGLNQPQHF
TRBD2 | TRBJ2-1 | TRBV5-1 | once | 15 | TGCGCCAGCAGCTTTTCTAGCGGGAGCCTAAATGAGCAGTTCTTC | CASSFSSGSLNEQFF
TRBD2 | TRBJ2-5 | TRBV24-1 | NA | 15 | TGTGCCACCAGTGATGGGACTAGCGGAGGGGAGACCCAGTACTTC | CATSDGTSGGETQYF
TRBD2 | TRBJ2-2 | TRBV6-5 | many | 15 | TGTGCCAGCAAAACGGGACTAACGAACACCGGGGAGCTGTTTTTT | CASKTGLTNTGELFF
TRBD2 | TRBJ2-1 | TRBV3-1/TRBV3-2 | NA | 15 | TGTGCCAGCAGTGAAGGGACTAGCGGGGACAATGAGCAGTTCTTC | CASSEGTSGDNEQFF
TRBD1 | TRBJ2-1 | TRBV5-1 | NA | 15 | TGCGCCAGCAGCTTGGAAGGGACAGACTACAATGAGCAGTTCTTC | CASSLEGTDYNEQFF
NA | TRBJ2-2 | TRBV18 | NA | 15 | TGTGCCAGCTCACCACGGCTAGGGGTGACCGGGGAGCTGTTTTTT | CASSPRLGVTGELFF
TRBD1 | TRBJ2-2 | TRBV5-1 | NA | 14 | TGCGCCAGCTTTAGGACAGGCACCAGCGGGGAGCTGTTTTTT | CASFRTGTSGELFF
NA | TRBJ2-2 | TRBV14 | few | 15 | TGTGCCAGCAAAGTAGGGCAGGGGATCGCCGGGGAGCTGTTTTTT | CASKVGQGIAGELFF
NA | TRBJ2-5 | TRBV25-1 | NA | 14 | TGTGCCAGCAGTGGACCGTACCGGGGAGAGACCCAGTACTTC | CASSGPYRGETQYF
NA | TRBJ1-2 | TRBV12-3/TRBV12-4 | NA | 13 | TGTGCCAGCACCAGGGCGGCGAACTATGGCTACACCTTC | CASTRAANYGYTF
TRBD1 | TRBJ2-7 | TRBV30 | NA | 13 | TGTGCCTGGAATCGGGACAGGTTTTCCGAGCAGTACTTC | CAWNRDRFSEQYF
TRBD2 | TRBJ2-5 | TRBV4-2 | NA | 15 | TGTGCCAGCAGCCTAACTAGCGGGAGACCAGAGACCCAGTACTTC | CASSLTSGRPETQYF
TRBD1 | TRBJ2-2 | TRBV14 | NA | 15 | TGTGCCAGCAGCCCCGGACAGGGCCCCACCGGGGAGCTGTTTTTT | CASSPGQGPTGELFF
TRBD1 | TRBJ2-7 | TRBV6-1 | NA | 16 | TGTGCCCGCAGTGAGGACGGACAGGGGGTTTCTTACGAGCAGTACTTC | CARSEDGQGVSYEQYF
TRBD2 | TRBJ2-1 | TRBV20-1 | NA | 15 | TGCAGTGCTAGTAAATGGACTAGCGGAAACAATGAGCAGTTCTTC | CSASKWTSGNNEQFF
NA | TRBJ1-2 | TRBV4-1 | NA | 14 | TGCGCCAGCAGCCAAGGGTCGGAGCCCTATGGCTACACCTTC | CASSQGSEPYGYTF
TRBD2 | TRBJ2-1 | TRBV5-1 | NA | 16 | TGCGCCAGCAGCCGAGGAGCGGGAGAATTTAGAAATGAGCAGTTCTTC | CASSRGAGEFRNEQFF
TRBD2 | TRBJ2-1 | TRBV2 | once | 14 | TGTGCCAGCAGTCTTCTGCCGGGACTAAAAGAGCAGTTCTTC | CASSLLPGLKEQFF
TRBD1 | TRBJ2-5 | TRBV29-1 | few | 14 | TGCAGCGTCCCGCAGGGGGCACTCCAAGAGACCCAGTACTTC | CSVPQGALQETQYF